The 24 T cell receptor beta chains reported below all come from one sample, sequenced in a study of blood T cell repertoires in COVID-19. Sequenced by immunoSEQ multiplex PCR; TCRdb stores in-frame clones only, minus some. The sample carries about 110,000 clones, about two thirds recorded once. The sample taken for sequencing was peripheral blood. The receptors originated from a human donor with acute or convalescent COVID-19. The donor label of this sample is uncertain.

This sequence joins TRBV6-1 and TRBJ2-7, with 7 bases that match TRBD1. Germline V CDR1 and CDR2: MNHNS, SASEGT. The V segment lost 1 base and the J segment 2 bases; nucleotides outside the gene matches: 2. CDR3 length: 14 residues. The CDR3 bases are TGTGCCAGCAGTGAAGGGACAGGACCCTACGAGCAGTACGTC. Translation gives CASSEGTGPYEQYV.

This chain uses TRBV19 with TRBJ1-1; possible D gene TRBD1, 5 bases. The germline V gene encodes CDR1 LNHDA and CDR2 SQIVND (reference sequence). This CDR3 has 14 residues. Trimming left V 5 bases short and J 0 bases short, with 10 bases between. In DNA, the CDR3 is TGTGCCAGTAGTCCCGCAGGGCTGAACACTGAAGCTTTCTTT. Residues: CASSPAGLNTEAFF.

This sequence joins TRBV5-1 and TRBJ1-1; 9 bases align to TRBD1. The germline gives CDR1 SGHRS, CDR2 YFSETQ. The CDR3 spans 16 residues. V lost 1 base and J lost 1; bases outside the gene matches: 5. CDR3 loop: CASSLRDRASNTEAFF. The CDR3 coding sequence is TGCGCCAGCAGCTTGAGGGACAGGGCTTCGAACACTGAAGCTTTCTTT.

The chain couples TRBV7-9 to TRBJ2-4, with TRBD2 as a possible D gene (6 bases). The V end was cut by 1 base, the J end by 1 base, with 14 bases between. This CDR3 has 17 residues. Germline V gene lookup returns CDR1 SEHNR and CDR2 FQNEAQ (reference sequence). CDR3 region: CASSLGGERRAKNIQYF. Here the CDR3 DNA reads TGTGCCAGCAGCTTAGGGGGGGAACGGAGGGCCAAAAACATTCAGTACTTC.

Sample share makes this clone medium-sized (0.01 to 0.1%). This chain links TRBV5-1 with TRBJ1-1, with no clear D. The V end lost 0 bases, the J end lost 7 bases, and 13 bases lay between the germline ends. The CDR3 runs to 14 residues. Germline V gene data show CDR1 as SGHRS and CDR2 as YFSETQ. The CDR3 DNA follows: TGCGCCAGCAGCTTGGGTGGGAGGGTTGGTGAAGCTTTCTTT. Its protein product is CASSLGGRVGEAFF. The whole variable domain, filled in from reference TRBV5-1 and TRBJ1-1, reads KAGVTQTPRYLIKTRGQQVTLSCSPISGHRSVSWYQQTPGQGLQFLFEYFSETQRNKGNFPGRFSGRQFSNSRSEMNVSTLELGDSALYLCASSLGGRVGEAFFGQGTRLTVV.

This clone appeared a few times. The chain recombines TRBV4-1 with TRBJ1-2; 11 bases agree with TRBD1. CDR1 MGHRA and CDR2 YSYEKL come from the germline V gene. This CDR3 has 16 amino acids. The junction had 8 bases not matched to a gene; V was cut back by 1 base and J by 7 bases. The CDR3 nucleotides read TGCGCCAGCAGCCAAGTGGGGACAGGGGGGACTCGTGGCTACACCTTC. Translated, it gives CASSQVGTGGTRGYTF.

This chain links TRBV19 with TRBJ1-6; no clear D gene. Deletions cut 7 bases from V and 10 bases from J, with 17 bases between. Germline values: CDR1 LNHDA, CDR2 SQIVND (reference sequence). This CDR3 has 14 amino acids. The CDR3 sequence: CASKSGRVESPLHF. In DNA form, the CDR3 reads TGTGCCAGTAAAAGCGGGAGGGTAGAATCACCCCTCCACTTT.

V and J are TRBV2 and TRBJ1-6; D is perhaps TRBD1 (6 bases). Trimming cost V 3 bases and J 4 bases, with 10 bases left between them. The CDR3 contains 15 residues. Germline CDR1 reads SNHLY; CDR2 reads FYNNEI. In nucleotides, the CDR3 is TGTGCCAGCAGTGACAGGGGCGAATATAATTCACCCCTCCACTTT. As protein: CASSDRGEYNSPLHF.

This chain links TRBV11-2 with TRBJ2-5; 7 bases match TRBD1. Germline loops: CDR1 SGHAT, CDR2 FQNNGV. The CDR3 extends over 15 amino acids. The V segment lost 6 bases and the J segment 1 base; nucleotides outside the gene matches: 8. The CDR3 DNA is TGTGCCAGCAGAGCTACGGGACAGATCCAAGAGACCCAGTACTTC. Protein sequence: CASRATGQIQETQYF. Together with reference TRBV11-2 and TRBJ2-5, the CDR3 gives the full variable domain: EAGVAQSPRYKIIEKRQSVAFWCNPISGHATLYWYQQILGQGPKLLIQFQNNGVVDDSQLPKDRFSAERLKGVDSTLKIQPAKLEDSAVYLCASRATGQIQETQYFGPGTRLLVL.

The V and J genes are TRBV29-1 and TRBJ1-1; 9 bases map to TRBD1. V trimming: 6 bases; J trimming: 5 bases; junction bases outside the gene matches: 7. Germline-derived CDR1 and CDR2 are SQVTM and ANQGSEA. The CDR3 spans 13 residues. CDR3 DNA sequence: TGCAGCGTGGGGGACAGGGAGGCAACTGAAGCTTTCTTT. This codes for CSVGDREATEAFF.

This chain connects TRBV5-6 to TRBJ1-6, with D possibly being TRBD1 (5 bases). The V gene lost 5 bases and the J gene lost 2 bases, with 14 bases spanning the gap. The V gene's germline CDR1 is SGHDT and CDR2 YYEEEE. The CDR3 sequence is 16 residues long. The chain's CDR3 is CASSPRGGTYNSPLHF. In DNA form, the CDR3 reads TGTGCCAGCAGTCCACGGGGGGGAACCTATAATTCACCCCTCCACTTT.

V gene TRBV3-1 (or the pseudogene TRBV3-2) combines with J gene TRBJ2-1; 10 bases align to TRBD2. Germline CDR1 is LGHDT and CDR2 is YNNKEL (reference sequence). Unmatched junction bases numbered 4, after V lost 4 bases and J lost 1 base. This CDR3 is 16 amino acids long. The CDR3 nucleotides are TGTGCCAGCAGCCCAAAAGCGGGGGGGTCCTACAATGAGCAGTTCTTC. Its translation is CASSPKAGGSYNEQFF.

V gene TRBV12-3 or TRBV12-4 combines with J gene TRBJ1-5; D is ambiguous. V was cut by 6 bases and J by 7 bases, with 13 bases left in between. The CDR3 runs to 13 residues. CDR3 in DNA: TGTGCCAGCAGGTCAGGACTTATCCAGCCCCAGCATTTT. This gives the protein CASRSGLIQPQHF.

The CDR3 sequence: CASSKPYRTDTQYF. CDR3 coding DNA: TGTGCCAGCAGCAAACCCTACCGCACAGATACGCAGTATTTT. The gene calls are TRBV27 and TRBJ2-3; D is unclear. V lost 6 bases to trimming and J lost 1 base, with 11 bases between them. The CDR3 runs 14 residues. The germline V gene encodes CDR1 MNHEY and CDR2 SMNVEV (reference sequence).

The V and J genes are TRBV24-1 and TRBJ2-2; 8 nucleotides agree with TRBD2. The V and J ends lost 1 base and 1 base, in that order; junction bases with no gene match: 1. CDR1 and CDR2 from the germline V gene are KGHDR and SFDVKD. This CDR3 has 16 residues. The CDR3 DNA reads TGTGCCACCAGTGATTTCGGGGGGGAGAACACCGGGGAGCTGTTTTTT. It encodes CATSDFGGENTGELFF.

This clone occurred a few times. The CDR3 sequence is CASSTWTVSNQPQHF. In DNA form, the CDR3 reads TGTGCCAGTAGTACTTGGACAGTTAGCAATCAGCCCCAGCATTTT. V gene TRBV19 combines with J gene TRBJ1-5; tentative D call: TRBD1 (6 bases). Germline assignment: CDR1 LNHDA and CDR2 SQIVND (reference sequence). The CDR3 is made up of 15 amino acids. V was clipped by 4 bases and J by 0 bases, with 10 bases between them.

This chain uses TRBV5-5 with TRBJ2-7, with D possibly TRBD2 on 6 matching bases. Germline V lookup: CDR1 SGHKS, CDR2 YYEKEE (reference sequence). V was clipped by 1 base and J by 6 bases, with 8 bases between them. The CDR3 consists of 12 residues. Here the CDR3 reads CASSLIGGEQYV. CDR3 DNA sequence: TGTGCCAGCAGCTTGATCGGGGGCGAGCAGTACGTC.

This clone was detected only once. This chain uses TRBV5-6 with TRBJ1-6; the match to TRBD1 covers 9 bases. With V trimmed by 5 bases and J by 10 bases, 10 bases remained unmatched. The germline gives CDR1 SGHDT, CDR2 YYEEEE. CDR3 length: 15 amino acids. CDR3 coding DNA: TGTGCCAGCAGGCCCCGGGACAGGGTAACCTCACCCCTCCACTTT. Translating it yields CASRPRDRVTSPLHF.

This clone was detected once. The chain recombines TRBV28 with TRBJ1-2; TRBD1 might be the D (5 bases). Trimming left V 4 bases short and J 3 bases short, with 12 bases between. From germline, CDR1 is MDHEN and CDR2 SYDVKM. This CDR3 is built from 14 residues. The DNA of the CDR3 is TGTGCCAGCAGTTCTGTTGGCAGGGACTATGGCTACACCTTC. Residues: CASSSVGRDYGYTF.

The rearrangement links TRBV6-5 to TRBJ1-6; D gene unclear. CDR3 length: 12 residues. Germline CDR1 and CDR2: MNHEY and SVGAGI. Between the trimmed V and J ends, which lost 2 bases and 8 bases, there was a span of 4 bases. The CDR3 DNA is TGTGCCAGCAGTTACACAGATTCACCCCTCCACTTT. Amino acids: CASSYTDSPLHF.

CDR3 nucleotides: TGTGCCAGCAGGGAAAGGGAGACCGTGTTTTATAATTCACCCCTCCACTTT. Translation: CASRERETVFYNSPLHF. This chain links TRBV6-1 with TRBJ1-6; no reliable D call. Germline-derived CDR1 and CDR2 are MNHNS and SASEGT. The CDR3 has 17 residues. V lost 6 bases and J lost 4, with 19 bases in between.

The chain uses TRBV6-1 and TRBJ2-1; the match to TRBD1 covers 7 bases. CDR1 and CDR2 from the germline V gene are MNHNS and SASEGT. With 4 bases clipped from V and 8 bases from J, the junction kept 20 bases outside the gene matches. The CDR3 covers 18 residues. Written as DNA, the CDR3 is TGTGCCAGCAGTGGGCGAGGGAACAGGGGTCTTCTATTCGATGAGCAGTTCTTC. Protein sequence: CASSGRGNRGLLFDEQFF.

Many counts were recorded for this clone. V is TRBV4-2 and J is TRBJ2-5; the match to TRBD1 covers 7 bases. The CDR3 is 16 amino acids. The germline gives CDR1 LGHNA, CDR2 YNFKEQ. The trim removed 6 bases at V and 2 bases at J, leaving 12 bases unmatched. The CDR3 is CASSPMLRTGQETQYF. For the CDR3, the DNA is TGTGCCAGCAGTCCAATGTTAAGGACAGGTCAAGAGACCCAGTACTTC.

The V gene is TRBV19, the J gene TRBJ1-5; 7 bases fit TRBD1. CDR3 size: 17 residues. The V segment lost 3 bases and the J segment 1 base; nucleotides outside the gene matches: 9. Germline CDR1 LNHDA, CDR2 SQIVND (reference sequence). The CDR3 sequence: CASSMYGRGVSNQPQHF. The CDR3 bases are TGTGCCAGTAGTATGTACGGCAGGGGGGTAAGCAATCAGCCCCAGCATTTT.